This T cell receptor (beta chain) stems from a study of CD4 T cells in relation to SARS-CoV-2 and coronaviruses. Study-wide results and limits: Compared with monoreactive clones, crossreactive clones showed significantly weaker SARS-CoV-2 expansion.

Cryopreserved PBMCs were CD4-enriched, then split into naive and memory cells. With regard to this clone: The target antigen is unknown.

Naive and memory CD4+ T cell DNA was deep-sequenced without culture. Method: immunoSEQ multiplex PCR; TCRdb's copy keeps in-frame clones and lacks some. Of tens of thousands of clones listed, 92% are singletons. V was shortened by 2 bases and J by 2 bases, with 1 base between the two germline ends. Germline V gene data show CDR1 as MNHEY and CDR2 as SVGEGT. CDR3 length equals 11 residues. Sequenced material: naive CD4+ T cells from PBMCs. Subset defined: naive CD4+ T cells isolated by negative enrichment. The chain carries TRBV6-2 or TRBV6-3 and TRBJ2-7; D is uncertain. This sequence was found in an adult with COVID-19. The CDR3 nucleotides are TGTGCCAGCAGTTACGCCTACGAGCAGTACTTC. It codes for CASSYAYEQYF.